The clone carrying this T cell receptor beta chain was seen at least ten times. TCRdb re-called the RACE reads through MiXCR, storing one row per CDR3 protein. The data contain approximately 80,000 distinct CDR3 sequences, around 9.6% of them singletons. This sample is part of a study of human T cells and chemical hapten exposure. Study-level information: Small pooled library volume differences mainly caused per-sample TCR yield variation.

The V gene lost 7 bases and the J gene lost 1 base, with 14 bases spanning the gap. The length of the CDR3 is 15 residues. The germline V gene has CDR1 MDHEN and CDR2 SYDVKM. Time point defined: patch test 2, 6 weeks after DPC sensitization. The treatment here: therapeutic diphenylcyclopropenone sensitization with weekly scalp DPC. Material: whole blood, obtained in connection with sensitization to the hapten diphenylcyclopropenone (DPC). The sequence was collected from a woman in her 30s with alopecia areata. Some clones in this sample may be carry-over from other donors' samples. The J gene is TRBJ1-5, the V gene TRBV28, with D possibly matching TRBD1 (5 bases). CDR3 in DNA: TGTGCCAGCACGAAGGGGACGGGGAGCAATCAGCCCCAGCATTTT. Translated, it gives CASTKGTGSNQPQHF.